These 8 T cell receptor beta chains share one sample of origin, sequenced in a study of CD8+ T cells in alopecia areata. TCR sequencing used cDNA made by reverse transcription of extracted RNA. Sequenced by immunoSEQ multiplex PCR; TCRdb stores in-frame clones only, minus some. The data show 20,000 to 30,000 clones, 52% seen once. The sequencing sample was made of NKG2D-high CD8+ T cells sorted from blood. These receptor sequences come from a human donor with alopecia areata.

The rearrangement uses TRBV28 and TRBJ2-7; D unclear. The germline V gene has CDR1 MDHEN and CDR2 SYDVKM. V was clipped by 6 bases and J by 1 base, with 16 bases between them. The CDR3 is made up of 15 amino acids. CDR3 coding DNA: TGTGCCAGCAGAATTGAGAGGCCACCTTCCTACGAGCAGTACTTC. It specifies CASRIERPPSYEQYF.

The chain has TRBV15 and TRBJ1-2; D gene unclear. Germline CDR1 reads LNHNV; CDR2 reads YYDKDF (reference sequence). The CDR3 runs 11 residues. V dropped 2 bases and J dropped 6 bases, with 4 bases sitting between them. Written as DNA, the CDR3 is TGTGCCACCAGCAGAAATAATGGCTACACCTTC. Translation: CATSRNNGYTF.

The CDR3 DNA reads TGCGCCAGCAGCCAAGATTGGCTTAGCAATCAGCCCCAGCATTTT. It yields the protein CASSQDWLSNQPQHF. The chain couples TRBV4-1 to TRBJ1-5; no clear D gene. The CDR3 is 15 amino acids. V was trimmed by 0 bases and J by 0 bases, leaving 6 bases between them. CDR1 is MGHRA, CDR2 YSYEKL, per germline.

This clone was recorded a few times. This rearrangement joins TRBV5-6 to TRBJ2-7, with D uncertain. The CDR3 is 12 residues long. V dropped 0 bases and J dropped 6 bases, with 7 bases sitting between them. Germline assignment: CDR1 SGHDT and CDR2 YYEEEE. The chain's CDR3 is CASSLDPLEQYF. DNA for the CDR3: TGTGCCAGCAGCTTGGATCCCCTCGAGCAGTACTTC.

This clone was seen only a few times. The genes are TRBV7-3 and TRBJ2-1; D assignment may be TRBD1 or TRBD2 (5 bases each). This CDR3 comprises 15 residues. Per the germline V gene, CDR1 is SGHTA and CDR2 is FQGTGA. Trimming took off 6 bases at V and 1 base at J, with 13 bases between the two ends. CDR3 coding DNA: TGTGCCAGCAGTTCCGGGGACGGGTCCTACAATGAGCAGTTCTTC. This sequence encodes CASSSGDGSYNEQFF.

In DNA form, the CDR3 reads TGTGCCAGCAGTGAATATGGGCCACCAACAGATACGCAGTATTTT. Its protein product is CASSEYGPPTDTQYF. V is TRBV25-1 and J is TRBJ2-3; D ambiguous. Germline CDR1 and CDR2: MGHDK and SYGVNS. There are 15 residues in the CDR3. Trimming stripped 0 bases from V and 3 bases from J, with 10 bases between.

There are a few counts of this clone. V usage is TRBV18 and J usage is TRBJ2-7; a weak D match, TRBD1 (5 bases). Germline V gene lookup returns CDR1 KGHSH and CDR2 LQKENI. Trimming cost V 0 bases and J 6 bases, with 12 bases left between them. The CDR3 consists of 14 residues. This chain's CDR3 is CASSPPISGPEQYF. DNA of the CDR3: TGTGCCAGCTCACCACCGATATCAGGGCCCGAGCAGTACTTC.

This clone showed up just once. The chain uses TRBV27 and TRBJ2-3; unclear D gene. The CDR3 extends over 14 amino acids. The germline gives CDR1 MNHEY, CDR2 SMNVEV (reference sequence). The V end was cut by 1 base, the J end by 2 bases, with 7 bases between. In nucleotides, the CDR3 is TGTGCCAGCAGTTTATGGGGAAACACAGATACGCAGTATTTT. This translates into CASSLWGNTDTQYF.